These 25 T cell receptor beta chains came from one sample sequenced in a study of graft-versus-host responses after intestinal transplantation. Clones were sequenced by immunoSEQ multiplex PCR, and TCRdb holds only the in-frame ones, with some missing. The data contain roughly 99,000 clones, about 82% of them singletons. The sample in question was PBMCs, obtained 255 days after intestinal transplant. The receptor source for this set is a human patient who received an intestinal transplant, so some T cells may come from the graft donor.

This clone occurred once. The gene calls are TRBV4-2 and TRBJ1-4; unclear D gene. V shed 4 bases and J shed 3 bases, with 12 bases lying between them. CDR3 length equals 15 residues. CDR1 is LGHNA, CDR2 YNFKEQ, per germline. CDR3 residues: CASSRGGVSNEKLFF. CDR3 in DNA: TGTGCCAGCAGCCGGGGTGGGGTGTCTAATGAAAAACTGTTTTTT.

The rearrangement links TRBV6-5 to TRBJ1-5, with D unclear. CDR3 length: 15 amino acids. Germline CDR1 reads MNHEY; CDR2 reads SVGAGI. V was trimmed by 6 bases and J by 3 bases, leaving 15 bases between them. The CDR3 protein is CASSRNDGINQPQHF. The CDR3 DNA reads as TGTGCCAGCAGCCGAAATGACGGCATCAATCAGCCCCAGCATTTT.

By share, this clone ranks as medium-sized. The J gene is TRBJ2-2, the V gene TRBV19; D is unclear. V was cut by 3 bases and J by 3 bases, with 8 bases left in between. The CDR3 contains 14 residues. Looked up from germline, CDR1 is LNHDA and CDR2 is SQIVND (reference sequence). CDR3 sequence reads: CASSMRGDTGELFF. The CDR3 bases are TGTGCCAGTAGTATGCGTGGGGACACCGGGGAGCTGTTTTTT.

This clone was observed a handful of times. The genes are TRBV6-1 and TRBJ1-2; 8 bases align to TRBD1. CDR3 length: 15 residues. CDR1 is MNHNS, CDR2 SASEGT, per germline. With 0 bases clipped from V and 4 bases from J, the junction kept 4 bases outside the gene matches. In DNA form, the CDR3 reads TGTGCCAGCAGTGAAGCGGGGACAGGCTCCTATGGCTACACCTTC. Translation gives CASSEAGTGSYGYTF.

This chain connects TRBV9 to TRBJ1-2; 7 bases align to TRBD1. The CDR3 consists of 15 residues. V lost 3 bases, J lost 3 bases, and 8 bases stayed unmatched. Germline-derived CDR1 and CDR2 are SGDLS and YYNGEE. The CDR3 loop is CASSGGQTTHYGYTF. The CDR3, as DNA: TGTGCCAGCAGCGGGGGACAGACTACGCACTATGGCTACACCTTC.

The chain recombines TRBV27 with TRBJ1-5; maybe TRBD1 (6 bases). Between the trimmed V and J ends, which lost 6 bases and 3 bases, there was a span of 21 bases. The CDR3 consists of 17 residues. The germline gives CDR1 MNHEY, CDR2 SMNVEV (reference sequence). The chain's CDR3 is CASSSEQGGRANQPQHF. The CDR3 bases are TGTGCCAGCAGCTCAGAACAGGGAGGGAGGGCCAATCAGCCCCAGCATTTT.

The chain couples TRBV5-5 to TRBJ1-1, with TRBD1 matching 10 bases. V lost 5 bases, J lost 11 bases, and 15 bases stayed unmatched. The germline CDR1 and CDR2 sequences are SGHKS and YYEKEE (reference sequence). This CDR3 is built from 15 residues. This CDR3 reads CASSPDRGHGGEAFF. CDR3 sequence (DNA): TGTGCCAGCAGTCCCGACAGGGGGCACGGCGGAGAGGCTTTCTTT.

J is TRBJ2-5 and V is TRBV14; the D is unclear. The V gene lost 1 base and the J gene lost 2 bases, with 11 bases spanning the gap. Germline V gives CDR1 SGHDN, CDR2 FVKESK. The CDR3 contains 15 residues. DNA of the CDR3: TGTGCCAGCAGCCAAGTCTCGAAGATGCAAGAGACCCAGTACTTC. It codes for CASSQVSKMQETQYF.

This chain joins TRBV13 and TRBJ1-5; D uncertain. This CDR3 region has 13 residues. V lost 3 bases and J lost 4, with 7 bases in between. From germline, CDR1 is PRHDT and CDR2 FYEKMQ (reference sequence). CDR3 region: CASSFDRNQPQHF. In DNA form, the CDR3 reads TGTGCCAGCAGCTTCGACCGTAATCAGCCCCAGCATTTT.

This clone was counted only a few times. The chain is built from TRBV5-1 and TRBJ2-2; 8 bases match TRBD2. The CDR3 is 18 amino acids. V lost 1 base and J lost 2; bases outside the gene matches: 10. CDR1 is SGHRS and CDR2 is YFSETQ in the germline V gene. The CDR3 DNA is TGCGCCAGCAGCTTGAGGAGGGCGGGAGGAACTAACACCGGGGAGCTGTTTTTT. It is translated as CASSLRRAGGTNTGELFF. The whole variable domain, filled in from reference TRBV5-1 and TRBJ2-2, reads KAGVTQTPRYLIKTRGQQVTLSCSPISGHRSVSWYQQTPGQGLQFLFEYFSETQRNKGNFPGRFSGRQFSNSRSEMNVSTLELGDSALYLCASSLRRAGGTNTGELFFGEGSRLTVL.

This chain links TRBV9 with TRBJ2-1; possibly TRBD2 for D (6 bases). Germline loops: CDR1 SGDLS, CDR2 YYNGEE. V lost 3 bases, J lost 6 bases, and 10 bases lay in between. The CDR3 is 13 amino acids. The CDR3 is CASSAPAGNEQFF. For the CDR3, the DNA is TGTGCCAGCAGCGCGCCAGCGGGCAATGAGCAGTTCTTC.

The rearrangement uses TRBV19 and TRBJ1-5, with 9 bases matching TRBD1. After removal of 1 base from V and 3 bases from J, the junction contained 4 bases not matched to a gene. The CDR3 is 16 amino acids. Germline CDR1 is LNHDA and CDR2 is SQIVND (reference sequence). The CDR3 region has the DNA TGTGCCAGTAGTATAGCCACAGGGGGCTTCAATCAGCCCCAGCATTTT. This encodes CASSIATGGFNQPQHF.

In nucleotides, the CDR3 is TGTGCCAGTAGTATCCGGGGGACAGGGGGACTTTATCAGCCCCAGCATTTT. Protein product: CASSIRGTGGLYQPQHF. V and J are TRBV19 and TRBJ1-5, with TRBD1 matching over 11 bases. There are 17 residues in the CDR3. V shed 3 bases, J shed 5 bases, and the junction held 9 bases outside the gene matches. Germline CDR1 and CDR2: LNHDA and SQIVND (reference sequence).

The V and J genes are TRBV27 and TRBJ1-5; no definite D call. V was cut by 5 bases and J by 2 bases, with 10 bases left in between. The CDR3 is 14 amino acids. Germline CDR1 and CDR2: MNHEY and SMNVEV (reference sequence). The CDR3 DNA sequence: TGTGCCAGCAGTCATGGTGCAGGCAATCAGCCCCAGCATTTT. This gives the protein CASSHGAGNQPQHF.

The CDR3: CASSPVAGSSYGYTF. CDR3 bases: TGTGCCAGTAGTCCCGTTGCAGGGAGTTCCTATGGCTACACCTTC. The genes are TRBV19 and TRBJ1-2; D might be TRBD1 (5 bases). The V end was cut by 5 bases, the J end by 4 bases, with 17 bases between. CDR3 length: 15 residues. Germline values: CDR1 LNHDA, CDR2 SQIVND (reference sequence).

The V call is TRBV5-1, the J call TRBJ1-4; no clear D gene. V was cut by 2 bases and J by 8 bases, with 10 bases left in between. The germline CDR1 and CDR2 sequences are SGHRS and YFSETQ. The length of the CDR3 is 13 residues. The CDR3 nucleotides are TGCGCCAGCAGCTTTTCTGGTTGGGAAAAACTGTTTTTT. This codes for CASSFSGWEKLFF.

The chain combines TRBV9 with TRBJ2-5, with a weak D call TRBD1 (5 bases). Per germline, CDR1 SGDLS and CDR2 YYNGEE. The V and J ends lost 3 bases and 2 bases respectively, with 8 bases between them. The length of the CDR3 is 13 residues. The CDR3 sequence: CASSAPGQETQYF. The CDR3 DNA sequence: TGTGCCAGCAGCGCCCCAGGGCAAGAGACCCAGTACTTC.

This clone has only one observation. V usage is TRBV7-9 and J usage is TRBJ1-4, with D hard to call. Germline CDR1 is SEHNR and CDR2 is FQNEAQ (reference sequence). V lost 6 bases, J lost 8 bases, and 22 bases lay in between. This CDR3 has 16 residues. The DNA of the CDR3 is TGTGCCAGCAGTAAAACTGGTGGGGAACTGCGAGAAAAACTGTTTTTT. Amino acids: CASSKTGGELREKLFF.

The rearrangement uses TRBV13 and TRBJ1-1; D call uncertain. Germline V gene sequence: CDR1 PRHDT, CDR2 FYEKMQ (reference sequence). The CDR3 runs 13 residues. V shed 4 bases and J shed 1 base, with 7 bases lying between them. This CDR3 reads CASSWAANTEAFF. DNA for the CDR3: TGTGCCAGCAGCTGGGCGGCGAACACTGAAGCTTTCTTT.

The rearrangement uses TRBV6-6 and TRBJ2-7; D unclear. Germline loops: CDR1 MNHNY, CDR2 SVGAGI (reference sequence). This CDR3 is 11 amino acids long. Trimming took 6 bases from V and 3 from J, leaving 6 bases between them. CDR3 DNA: TGTGCCAGCAGCCACAACTACGAGCAGTACTTC. The encoded protein is CASSHNYEQYF.

The V call is TRBV18, the J call TRBJ2-2, with D perhaps being TRBD1 or TRBD2 (5 bases each). Trimming took 6 bases from V and 6 from J, leaving 17 bases between them. Germline lookup yields CDR1 KGHSH and CDR2 LQKENI. The CDR3 consists of 15 residues. The CDR3 DNA follows: TGTGCCAGCTCCCGGGGCAGGGACGTTTCCGGGGAGCTGTTTTTT. It encodes CASSRGRDVSGELFF.

With respect to this clone: Other DNA sequences within the sample encode an identical CDR3. V gene TRBV4-1 combines with J gene TRBJ2-1; D not certain. V was cut by 0 bases and J by 4 bases, with 7 bases left in between. This CDR3 is 14 amino acids long. Germline lookup yields CDR1 MGHRA and CDR2 YSYEKL. In nucleotides, the CDR3 is TGCGCCAGCAGCCAAGATCCAGCGTACAATGAGCAGTTCTTC. Translated, it gives CASSQDPAYNEQFF.

This clone has more than one count but fewer than ten. The chain combines TRBV19 with TRBJ2-1; possible D gene TRBD1, 5 bases. Germline assignment: CDR1 LNHDA and CDR2 SQIVND (reference sequence). The ends were cut back, 4 bases at V and 1 base at J, with 8 bases in the middle. The CDR3 spans 14 residues. DNA for the CDR3: TGTGCCAGTAGTAAGGGGCAGTCCTACAATGAGCAGTTCTTC. As protein: CASSKGQSYNEQFF.

The CDR3 DNA sequence: TGTGCCAGCAGCCCGGGACGGGCAAACACTGAAGCTTTCTTT. Translation gives CASSPGRANTEAFF. The chain combines TRBV5-4 with TRBJ1-1, with a tentative D call TRBD1 (5 bases). This CDR3 has 14 amino acids. The germline V gene encodes CDR1 SGHNT and CDR2 YYREEE (reference sequence). Trimming took 4 bases from V and 2 from J, leaving 12 bases between them.

This chain connects TRBV28 to TRBJ1-4; a weak D match, TRBD1 (5 bases). Trimming shortened V by 4 bases and J by 13 bases, and 16 bases separated the two germline ends. CDR1 is MDHEN and CDR2 is SYDVKM in the germline V gene. The CDR3 is made up of 13 amino acids. The CDR3 is CASSWDFGSTLFF. CDR3 DNA sequence: TGTGCCAGCAGTTGGGACTTCGGTTCGACACTGTTTTTT.